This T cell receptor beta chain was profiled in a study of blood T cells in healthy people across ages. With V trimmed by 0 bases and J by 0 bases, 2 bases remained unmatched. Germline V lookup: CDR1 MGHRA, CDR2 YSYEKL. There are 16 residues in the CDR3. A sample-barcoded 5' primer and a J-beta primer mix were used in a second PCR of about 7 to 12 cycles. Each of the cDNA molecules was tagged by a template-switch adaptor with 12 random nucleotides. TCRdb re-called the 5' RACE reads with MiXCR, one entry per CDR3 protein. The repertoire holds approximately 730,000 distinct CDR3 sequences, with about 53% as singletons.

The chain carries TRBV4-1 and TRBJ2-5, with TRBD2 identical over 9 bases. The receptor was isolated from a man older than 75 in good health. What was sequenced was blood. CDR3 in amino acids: CASSQDGLANQETQYF. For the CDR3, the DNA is TGCGCCAGCAGCCAAGACGGACTAGCGAACCAAGAGACCCAGTACTTC.